These T cell receptor beta chains were read from a single sample in a study of CD8 T cells in ankylosing spondylitis. TCRdb fed the 5' RACE reads into MiXCR, producing one record per CDR3 protein. In the table there are about 160,000 distinct CDR3 sequences, about 16% of which are singletons. The sequenced material came from blood, either unsorted or a sorted T cell fraction (not recorded which). Receptors originate from a male donor with ankylosing spondylitis or in good health (not recorded which). Each CDR3 is given with its conserved first and last residue. The D gene is left open where the match is weak. Expanded clones are given a class, and other clones once, few, many or no size at all.

CDR3 DNA	CDR3 protein	D gene	CDR3 length	clone size	J gene	V gene
TGTGCCAGCTCACCAATCAGTGGCGGCGCAAATGAGCAGTTCTTC	CASSPISGGANEQFF	-	15	-	TRBJ2-1	TRBV18
TGTGCCAGCAGCTACGACAGACAAGAGACCCAGTACTTC	CASSYDRQETQYF	-	13	-	TRBJ2-5	TRBV5-6
TGTGCCAGCAATTTAGCGGGAGTATCCGGGGAGCTGTTTTTT	CASNLAGVSGELFF	TRBD2	14	few	TRBJ2-2	TRBV2
TGTGCCAGCAGTGTGAGGTCTGGGGGGGACGATACGCAGTATTTT	CASSVRSGGDDTQYF	TRBD2	15	few	TRBJ2-3	TRBV27
TGTGCCAGCAGTCAGGGGGATGGCTACACCTTC	CASSQGDGYTF	TRBD1	11	many	TRBJ1-2	TRBV27
TGTGCCAGCAGTTTTTCGGCTACCGGGGAGCTGTTTTTT	CASSFSATGELFF	-	13	many	TRBJ2-2	TRBV12-3/TRBV12-4
TGTGCCAGCAGCCTAGCGGGCCTCTCAGAGACCCAGTACTTC	CASSLAGLSETQYF	TRBD2	14	-	TRBJ2-5	TRBV12-3/TRBV12-4
TGCAGTGCTTCACACCTAAGGGGAAAGCAGTTCTTC	CSASHLRGKQFF	-	12	many	TRBJ2-1	TRBV20-1
TGCAGTGCTGACCCACTAGTAGGAGGAAGCACAGATACGCAGTATTTT	CSADPLVGGSTDTQYF	-	16	many	TRBJ2-3	TRBV20-1
TGTGCCAGCAGTGACTCGCGGGGGGCGAACACCGGGGAGCTGTTTTTT	CASSDSRGANTGELFF	TRBD2	16	few	TRBJ2-2	TRBV6-4
TGCAGCGTTGAGATAGGGGGTGCGACGTCAGCTAACTATGGCTACACCTTC	CSVEIGGATSANYGYTF	-	17	few	TRBJ1-2	TRBV29-1
TGTGCCAGCAGTTTGGGGACAGACTCTGGAAACACCATATATTTT	CASSLGTDSGNTIYF	TRBD1	15	many	TRBJ1-3	TRBV27
TGTGCCAGCAGGAAAACCGACACCGGGGAGCTGTTTTTT	CASRKTDTGELFF	-	13	-	TRBJ2-2	TRBV12-3/TRBV12-4
TGTGCCAGCAGTCGACTCTATAGCAATCAGCCCCAGCATTTT	CASSRLYSNQPQHF	-	14	-	TRBJ1-5	TRBV12-3/TRBV12-4
TGCGCCAGCAGCCAACAAGCTAGCGGACCCACAGATACGCAGTATTTT	CASSQQASGPTDTQYF	TRBD2	16	few	TRBJ2-3	TRBV5-1
TGCAGTGCTAGAAAAGGGATACTAGCGGGACATTCCTACGAGCAGTACTTC	CSARKGILAGHSYEQYF	TRBD2	17	few	TRBJ2-7	TRBV20-1
TGTGCCAGCTCACGCTCGGGGGTGGGCACTGAAGCTTTCTTT	CASSRSGVGTEAFF	-	14	-	TRBJ1-1	TRBV18
TGCAGTGCTAGAGAGCCGGTTGGGCCAGAAATTAACTATGGCTACACCTTC	CSAREPVGPEINYGYTF	-	17	few	TRBJ1-2	TRBV20-1
TGTGCCAGCAGCTTAGTCATGGGGCTCCCCACAACTAGCACAGATACGCAGTATTTT	CASSLVMGLPTTSTDTQYF	-	19	few	TRBJ2-3	TRBV11-2
TGTGCCACCAGCAGAAGGACAGGGGTCAGCCAGCCCCAGCATTTT	CATSRRTGVSQPQHF	TRBD1	15	medium-sized	TRBJ1-5	TRBV15
TGCGCCAGCAGCTTGGAGTCTAGCGGTCGCACAGATACGCAGTATTTT	CASSLESSGRTDTQYF	TRBD2	16	many	TRBJ2-3	TRBV5-1
TGTGCCAGCAGCTTGGTCAGGACGGAGTCGGGCTACACCTTC	CASSLVRTESGYTF	-	14	many	TRBJ1-2	TRBV5-5
TGTGCCAGCAGTTTATCGGGTAGCGGGAGGAACGAGCAGTACTTC	CASSLSGSGRNEQYF	TRBD2	15	-	TRBJ2-7	TRBV27
TGTGCCAGCAGCTTAGAGGGACTAGCGGGAGGCATAAACACCGGGGAGCTGTTTTTT	CASSLEGLAGGINTGELFF	TRBD2	19	-	TRBJ2-2	TRBV7-6
TGTGCCAGCAGTTCCCCCTCGGACAGGACTGAAGCTTTCTTT	CASSSPSDRTEAFF	TRBD1	14	few	TRBJ1-1	TRBV28
TGCAGCGTGACCAGACCGGACAGGGAGTACCATGAGCAGTTCTTC	CSVTRPDREYHEQFF	TRBD1	15	-	TRBJ2-1	TRBV29-1
TGTGCCAGCAGCTTAGTCCCCGCGGGACTAGCGGGCAATGAGCAGTTCTTC	CASSLVPAGLAGNEQFF	TRBD2	17	-	TRBJ2-1	TRBV7-2
TGTGCCAGCAGTGAGCTCCGCCTCATACACAATGAGCAGTTCTTC	CASSELRLIHNEQFF	-	15	many	TRBJ2-1	TRBV2
TGCAGTGCGGGCGGTCGATGGAGCGGCTACAATGAGCAGTTCTTC	CSAGGRWSGYNEQFF	-	15	many	TRBJ2-1	TRBV20-1
TGCAGTGCCGTGGGAGGGAAATCGTACGAGCAGTACTTC	CSAVGGKSYEQYF	TRBD2	13	many	TRBJ2-7	TRBV20-1
TGTGCCAGTAGTACGTCCTTAATGAGGCCCTACGAGCAGTACTTC	CASSTSLMRPYEQYF	-	15	-	TRBJ2-7	TRBV19
TGCGCCAGCAGCTTGGCCTTCAATACAGCCCAAGAGACCCAGTACTTC	CASSLAFNTAQETQYF	-	16	-	TRBJ2-5	TRBV5-1
TGTGCCAGCAGTTCCGCGGGAGGCTACGAGCAGTACTTC	CASSSAGGYEQYF	TRBD2	13	-	TRBJ2-7	TRBV28
TGTGCCAGCAGCGCGGGAGGTAACAATGAGCAGTTCTTC	CASSAGGNNEQFF	TRBD2	13	many	TRBJ2-1	TRBV7-7
TGTGCCAGCAGACTCGTGTCGAACACTGAAGCTTTCTTT	CASRLVSNTEAFF	-	13	-	TRBJ1-1	TRBV6-6
TGTGCCAGCAGCTTGGCCATGGACAGAATTACAGCTAACTATGGCTACACCTTC	CASSLAMDRITANYGYTF	-	18	many	TRBJ1-2	TRBV5-6
TGTGCCTGGAGTGTCCCGCGTACTGCAACTAATGAAAAACTGTTTTTT	CAWSVPRTATNEKLFF	-	16	-	TRBJ1-4	TRBV30
TGTGCCAGCAGGGCGGAGAACAATGAGCAGTTCTTC	CASRAENNEQFF	-	12	-	TRBJ2-1	TRBV3-1
TGTGCCAGCAGCCTTAATCCAGGGAACACTGAAGCTTTCTTT	CASSLNPGNTEAFF	-	14	many	TRBJ1-1	TRBV7-2
TGTGCCAGCAGTTTAGGTGGGGGTGGCAGCTCGGATGAGCAGTTCTTC	CASSLGGGGSSDEQFF	-	16	-	TRBJ2-1	TRBV12-3/TRBV12-4
TGTGCCAGCAGCTTAGCTCTCCGGGGTGAAGCTTTCTTT	CASSLALRGEAFF	-	13	few	TRBJ1-1	TRBV7-8
TGTGCCAGCAACAGGGCCTATGGCTACACCTTC	CASNRAYGYTF	-	11	-	TRBJ1-2	TRBV2
TGTGCCATCAAGCCTAGCGGGACAGATACGCAGTATTTT	CAIKPSGTDTQYF	TRBD2	13	few	TRBJ2-3	TRBV10-3
TGCAGTGCTAGAGATCAGGGGGCGGTATACGAGCAGTACTTC	CSARDQGAVYEQYF	TRBD1	14	many	TRBJ2-7	TRBV20-1
TGTGCCATCAGTTCAGGGGTCACTGAAGCTTTCTTT	CAISSGVTEAFF	-	12	-	TRBJ1-1	TRBV10-3
TGTGCCAGCAGTGCCATGAGCGGGAGGACGTCCTACAATGAGCAGTTCTTC	CASSAMSGRTSYNEQFF	TRBD2	17	many	TRBJ2-1	TRBV2
TGCAGCGTTGGGGCAGCGGGAGGTCACACCGGGGAGCTGTTTTTT	CSVGAAGGHTGELFF	TRBD2	15	many	TRBJ2-2	TRBV29-1
TGTGCCAGCAGTTACTCGATCGACCGCAATGAGCAGTTCTTC	CASSYSIDRNEQFF	-	14	once	TRBJ2-1	TRBV6-5